This record looks at one T cell receptor beta chain sequence and its context. CDR1 and CDR2 (germline): SEHNR, FQNEAQ (reference sequence). J was trimmed by 3 bases and V by 7 bases; bases with no gene match: 5. CDR3 length equals 14 residues. The data belong to a study of blood T cell repertoires in COVID-19. Turning to the study itself: The study drew acute and convalescent COVID-19 samples from the United States, Italy and Spain. The analysed material was cDNA or gDNA that came from T cells, B-cell-depleted T cells, or PBMCs.

In the authors' methods: Amplification from reference gene primers served as the basis for estimated nucleated cell counts. The data were produced by immunoSEQ multiplex PCR, yet TCRdb's version contains in-frame clones alone and is incomplete. V and J calls and clone size are those listed in that table; D and trimming were worked out from the DNA. This sample has under 45,000 clones, with more than 70% found just once. This receptor was identified in a woman older than 75 with active or convalescent COVID-19. The rearrangement links TRBV7-9 to TRBJ1-2; TRBD1 matches 10 bases. Sequenced material: peripheral blood. CDR3 in DNA: TGTGCCAGCACCCCCGGACAGGGGGACTATGGCTACACCTTC. Translated, it gives CASTPGQGDYGYTF. Combining the CDR3 with reference TRBV7-9 and TRBJ1-2 gives the whole variable domain DTGVSQNPRHKITKRGQNVTFRCDPISEHNRLYWYRQTLGQGPEFLTYFQNEAQLEKSRLLSDRFSAERPKGSFSTLEIQRTEQGDSAMYLCASTPGQGDYGYTFGSGTRLTVV.